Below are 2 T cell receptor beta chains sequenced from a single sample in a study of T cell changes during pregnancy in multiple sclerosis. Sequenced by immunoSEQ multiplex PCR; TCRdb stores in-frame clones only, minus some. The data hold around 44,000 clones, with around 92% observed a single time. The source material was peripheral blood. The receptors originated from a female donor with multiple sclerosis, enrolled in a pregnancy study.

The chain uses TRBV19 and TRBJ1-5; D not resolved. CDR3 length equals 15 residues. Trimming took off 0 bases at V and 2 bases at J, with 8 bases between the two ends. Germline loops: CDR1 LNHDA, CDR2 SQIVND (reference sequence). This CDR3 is CASSIEVGGNQPQHF. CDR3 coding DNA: TGTGCCAGTAGTATAGAAGTCGGAGGCAATCAGCCCCAGCATTTT.

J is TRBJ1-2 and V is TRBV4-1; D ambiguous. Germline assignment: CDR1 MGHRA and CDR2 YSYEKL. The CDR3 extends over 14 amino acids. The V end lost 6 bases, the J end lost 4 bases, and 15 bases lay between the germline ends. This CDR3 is CASSQPRLFYGYTF. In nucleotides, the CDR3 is TGCGCCAGCAGTCAACCAAGACTCTTCTATGGCTACACCTTC.